The rows below give T cell receptor beta chains drawn from one sample of a study of blood T cells in healthy people across ages. TCRdb reprocessed the 5' RACE reads via MiXCR and lists one record per CDR3 protein. Among about 1.8 million distinct CDR3 sequences listed, around 50% were seen once. The sample taken for sequencing was blood. These receptors were obtained from a woman aged 40 to 50 in good health. The CDR3 runs from the conserved cysteine through the conserved F or W. The order of the fields is J gene, CDR3 length, D gene, clone size, V gene, CDR3 protein, CDR3 DNA. A D gene is named only where the DNA matches it firmly. Size tells how often a clone was seen (once, few, many) or the class of an expanded clone, and some rows leave it out.

TRBJ2-5	16	.	few	TRBV20-1	CSATRPRGRNRETQYF	TGCAGTGCTACGAGACCTAGAGGGCGAAATCGGGAGACCCAGTACTTC
TRBJ1-5	14	.	.	TRBV6-2/TRBV6-3	CASRPNYSNQPQHF	TGTGCCAGCAGACCTAATTATAGCAATCAGCCCCAGCATTTT
TRBJ2-1	16	.	.	TRBV20-1	CSATYLDWSSYNEQFF	TGCAGTGCCACTTATCTCGACTGGAGCTCCTACAATGAGCAGTTCTTC
TRBJ1-5	14	TRBD1	few	TRBV20-1	CSAQTGGAGQPQHF	TGCAGTGCTCAAACAGGGGGCGCGGGTCAGCCCCAGCATTTT
TRBJ2-3	14	TRBD2	.	TRBV7-2	CASSLALLADTQYF	TGTGCCAGCAGCTTAGCCCTACTAGCGGATACGCAGTATTTT
TRBJ2-5	16	TRBD2	.	TRBV6-2/TRBV6-3	CASSFGLADNTETQYF	TGTGCCAGCAGTTTCGGACTAGCTGACAATACGGAGACCCAGTACTTC
TRBJ2-5	13	.	.	TRBV24-1	CATSDSGTETQYF	TGTGCCACCAGTGATTCAGGGACTGAGACCCAGTACTTC
TRBJ1-6	15	.	.	TRBV6-2/TRBV6-3	CASKNQDRTNSPLHF	TGTGCCAGCAAGAACCAGGACAGAACTAATTCACCCCTCCACTTT
TRBJ1-1	14	.	.	TRBV5-1	CASSPSGMNTEAFF	TGCGCCAGCAGCCCTAGCGGTATGAACACTGAAGCTTTCTTT
TRBJ1-2	15	.	.	TRBV28	CASSRVKGTNYGYTF	TGTGCCAGCAGTCGGGTCAAGGGAACTAACTATGGCTACACCTTC
TRBJ2-6	13	.	many	TRBV10-2	CASSEGGANVLTF	TGCGCCAGCAGTGAAGGTGGGGCCAACGTCCTGACTTTC
TRBJ1-2	12	.	.	TRBV6-2/TRBV6-3	CAISAQIYGYTF	TGTGCCATTTCGGCCCAAATCTATGGCTACACCTTC
TRBJ1-2	12	TRBD1	.	TRBV6-2/TRBV6-3	CATSGGDYGYTF	TGTGCCACCTCAGGGGGTGACTATGGCTACACCTTC
TRBJ2-3	14	.	.	TRBV6-1	CASSEPPAVDTQYF	TGTGCCAGCAGTGAACCCCCTGCGGTAGATACGCAGTATTTT
TRBJ2-4	16	.	.	TRBV6-2/TRBV6-3	CASSPRERLAKNIQYF	TGTGCCAGCAGTCCCCGTGAGAGACTAGCCAAAAACATTCAGTACTTC
TRBJ2-5	13	.	.	TRBV6-2/TRBV6-3	CASTPRSFQTQYF	TGTGCCAGCACCCCTCGCAGCTTCCAGACCCAGTACTTC
TRBJ2-1	18	TRBD1	.	TRBV25-1	CASSEVGRGVTGSYEQFF	TGTGCCAGCAGTGAAGTTGGTCGGGGCGTGACAGGGTCCTACGAGCAGTTCTTC
TRBJ2-3	14	TRBD2	few	TRBV9	CASASGGAPDTQYF	TGTGCCAGTGCTAGCGGGGGGGCCCCAGATACGCAGTATTTT
TRBJ1-1	16	TRBD1	.	TRBV6-2/TRBV6-3	CASSYSISRGHTEAFF	TGTGCCAGCAGTTACTCAATCTCCAGGGGGCACACTGAAGCTTTCTTT
TRBJ1-4	15	.	.	TRBV3-1	CASSPSGVLGEKLFF	TGTGCCAGCAGCCCCTCAGGGGTCCTGGGAGAAAAACTGTTTTTT
TRBJ1-2	17	TRBD1	.	TRBV6-2/TRBV6-3	CASSYSMVQGGPYGYTF	TGTGCCAGCAGTTACTCGATGGTGCAGGGGGGACCCTATGGCTACACCTTC
TRBJ2-7	16	TRBD1	.	TRBV5-1	CASSLELQGFGYEQYF	TGCGCCAGCAGCTTGGAATTACAGGGGTTCGGGTACGAGCAGTACTTC
TRBJ2-7	16	TRBD2	.	TRBV27	CASSVRQRGAHNEQYF	TGTGCCAGCAGTGTCCGCCAGCGGGGGGCTCACAATGAGCAGTACTTC
TRBJ2-7	17	.	.	TRBV4-1	CASSQEMGRGQAYEQYF	TGTGCCAGCAGCCAAGAGATGGGTCGGGGGCAAGCCTACGAGCAGTACTTC
TRBJ2-7	16	.	.	TRBV19	CASSVRHRANTYEQYF	TGTGCCAGTAGTGTCAGGCATAGGGCGAATACCTACGAGCAGTACTTC
TRBJ2-5	15	.	.	TRBV4-2	CASKLNKVGPNEQYF	TGTGCCAGCAAGCTGAATAAAGTGGGACCCAATGAGCAGTACTTC
TRBJ1-5	16	.	.	TRBV10-3	CAISDREGGGNQPQHF	TGTGCCATCAGTGACCGCGAAGGGGGGGGCAATCAGCCCCAGCATTTT
TRBJ2-3	17	TRBD2	.	TRBV24-1	CATSDPGVAGGPSSQYF	TGTGCCACCAGTGATCCCGGGGTAGCGGGGGGGCCAAGCTCGCAGTATTTT
TRBJ1-2	12	.	few	TRBV6-6	CASSYEGWDYTF	TGTGCCAGCAGTTACGAGGGTTGGGACTACACCTTC
TRBJ2-7	14	TRBD1	.	TRBV27	CASRWAGGNYEQYF	TGTGCCAGCAGGTGGGCAGGGGGCAACTACGAGCAGTACTTC
TRBJ1-2	15	.	once	TRBV6-5	CASSPPYGQIYGYTF	TGTGCCAGCAGTCCCCCATACGGACAGATCTATGGCTACACCTTC
TRBJ1-5	15	.	.	TRBV20-1	CSASQEAGSNQPQHF	TGCAGTGCTAGTCAAGAAGCGGGTAGCAATCAGCCCCAGCATTTT
TRBJ1-2	12	TRBD1	.	TRBV29-1	CSAVDRVNGYTF	TGCAGCGCCGTCGACAGGGTGAATGGCTACACCTTC
TRBJ2-7	14	.	few	TRBV6-6	CASLPEQGLYEQYF	TGTGCCAGCCTACCGGAACAAGGTCTCTACGAGCAGTACTTC
TRBJ2-4	14	.	.	TRBV20-1	CSAYRGDTKNIQYF	TGCAGTGCTTATAGGGGGGACACCAAAAACATTCAGTACTTC
TRBJ1-1	16	TRBD1	.	TRBV18	CASSPYLQGAGTEAFF	TGTGCCAGCTCCCCATACCTACAGGGGGCTGGTACTGAAGCTTTCTTT
TRBJ2-3	14	.	.	TRBV12-3/TRBV12-4	CASSVGPDTDTQYF	TGTGCCAGCAGTGTCGGGCCTGACACAGATACGCAGTATTTT
TRBJ2-2	17	.	.	TRBV6-6	CASSPTQGARSTGELFF	TGTGCCAGCAGTCCGACCCAAGGGGCGCGTAGCACCGGGGAGCTGTTTTTT
TRBJ2-6	16	.	.	TRBV27	CASSFYDPSGANVLTF	TGTGCCAGCAGTTTCTACGACCCGTCTGGGGCCAACGTCCTGACTTTC
TRBJ2-5	15	TRBD1	.	TRBV7-6	CASSPDRGPMETQYF	TGTGCCAGCAGCCCTGACAGGGGGCCTATGGAGACCCAGTACTTC
TRBJ1-5	14	.	few	TRBV2	CASSGRVSNQPQHF	TGTGCCAGCAGTGGACGGGTTAGCAATCAGCCCCAGCATTTT
TRBJ2-1	17	.	.	TRBV7-2	CASSLGAGLSSYNEQFF	TGTGCCAGCAGCTTAGGCGCCGGGTTAAGCTCCTACAATGAGCAGTTCTTC
TRBJ1-2	14	.	few	TRBV4-3	CASSQEGRRDGYTF	TGCGCCAGCAGCCAAGAAGGGAGAAGGGATGGCTACACCTTC
TRBJ2-1	14	TRBD1	once	TRBV11-1	CVSTGQGGHSERFF	TGTGTCAGCACGGGACAGGGAGGGCACAGTGAGCGGTTCTTC
TRBJ1-6	14	.	.	TRBV7-2	CASSLESQYSPLHF	TGTGCCAGCAGCTTGGAGTCCCAATATTCACCCCTCCACTTT
TRBJ1-2	12	.	.	TRBV15	CATSNTYYGYTF	TGTGCCACCAGCAACACTTACTATGGCTACACCTTC
TRBJ1-2	14	.	.	TRBV6-6	CASSYSTQGWGYTF	TGTGCCAGCAGTTACTCTACTCAGGGTTGGGGCTACACCTTC
TRBJ2-3	14	TRBD2	many	TRBV7-2	CASSLLAGVDTQYF	TGTGCCAGCAGCCTACTAGCGGGGGTAGATACGCAGTATTTT